The rows below give T cell receptor beta chains drawn from one sample of a study of CD8 T cells in Susac syndrome. TCRdb fed the immunoSEQ multiplex PCR reads into MiXCR, producing one record per CDR3 protein. The profile shows 200,000 or so distinct CDR3 sequences, approximately 94% of them singletons. Sequencing used CD4+ T cells from PBMCs. These receptors were obtained from a human donor with Susac syndrome. Both conserved end residues are trimmed from each CDR3. Each record gives: CDR3 protein, J gene, clone size, V gene, D gene. D genes are given only for firm matches. Size tells how often a clone was seen (once, few, many) or the class of an expanded clone, and some rows leave it out.

ASSYGQSPEAF	TRBJ1-1	.	TRBV6-6	.
ATRFDREQY	TRBJ2-7	.	TRBV6-5	.
AWSGGTVSYEQY	TRBJ2-7	.	TRBV30	TRBD1
ASGGSSDHYEQY	TRBJ2-7	.	TRBV6-2/TRBV6-3	.
ASSLADSIDEKLF	TRBJ1-4	.	TRBV5-1	.
ASSVNRYNEQF	TRBJ2-1	few	TRBV12-3/TRBV12-4	.
AWSVARPPYEQY	TRBJ2-7	.	TRBV30	.
ASSQNIPYEQY	TRBJ2-7	.	TRBV14	.
ASSRGTGDQPQH	TRBJ1-5	.	TRBV2	TRBD1
ASSLGDRYGYT	TRBJ1-2	.	TRBV7-2	TRBD1
ASSLRATSGTGELF	TRBJ2-2	.	TRBV27	.
ASSQVSKRGKPGELF	TRBJ2-2	.	TRBV4-2	TRBD2
ASSPRQGKYEQY	TRBJ2-7	.	TRBV18	.
ASSRTHNGYT	TRBJ1-2	.	TRBV6-5	.
ASTPAAGNSNQPQH	TRBJ1-5	.	TRBV6-1	.
ASSLDGRRQPQH	TRBJ1-5	once	TRBV5-1	.
AWSRVATGPLH	TRBJ1-6	.	TRBV30	.
ASSLTSGGANTQY	TRBJ2-3	.	TRBV2	TRBD2
SVVVTGSYEQY	TRBJ2-7	.	TRBV29-1	TRBD1
ASSLDRENQPQH	TRBJ1-5	.	TRBV19	.
ASTPGGLEAKNIQY	TRBJ2-4	.	TRBV12-3/TRBV12-4	TRBD2
ASSQVRGHNEQF	TRBJ2-1	.	TRBV14	.
ASSPGTGGNEKLF	TRBJ1-4	.	TRBV18	TRBD1
ASSQVSGGEHYEQY	TRBJ2-7	.	TRBV3-1	TRBD1
SVPGAVNTEAF	TRBJ1-1	once	TRBV29-1	.
ASSLDGNRDRAFYEQY	TRBJ2-7	.	TRBV7-2	TRBD1
ASSLGFSTDTQY	TRBJ2-3	.	TRBV28	.